The clone carrying this T cell receptor beta chain was seen more than once but under ten times. Its antigen remains unidentified. Primers for the PCR totalled 60 Vbeta and 13 Jbeta. Method: immunoSEQ multiplex PCR; TCRdb's copy keeps in-frame clones and lacks some. This sample yields 120,000 or so clones, of which under 12% are seen a single time; roughly 4.2% belongs to the top ten. The data originate from a study of cytomegalovirus exposure and HLA in healthy donors. Study-wide results and caveats: Generally TCR sequences proved uncommon, though certain public TCRs appeared in numerous donors. Indistinguishable V segments such as TRBV6-2 and TRBV6-3 were excluded. In a later analysis, TCR beta V- and J-gene trimming showed a link to a missense DCLRE1C variant. HLA allele associations emerged for some 16,000 TCR beta sequences in a later analysis, at 0.05 false discovery rate.

CDR3 length: 13 amino acids. Germline CDR1 and CDR2: SGHNT and YENEEA. Trimming removed 2 bases at V and 10 bases at J, with 14 bases between. Sequences were obtained from PBMCs. The chain is built from TRBV11-3 and TRBJ1-1; the D is unclear. This TCR was recovered from a woman between 18 and 30 years old in good health and CMV-seropositive. CDR3: CASSLSWGEGAFF. The CDR3 nucleotides are TGTGCCAGCAGCTTATCCTGGGGAGAGGGAGCTTTCTTT.